This T cell receptor (beta chain) was identified in a study of tissue-resident memory T cells in lung cancer (dated by TCRdb to the late 2010s). Describing the broader study: TCR beta-chain sequencing compared paired tumor TRM and tumor non-TRM populations from roughly eleven lung cancer patients. The investigation overall reported the following: Compared with tumor non-TRM cells, tumor TRM cells had a significantly more restricted TCR repertoire, with lower Shannon-Wiener and inverse Simpson diversity. On average, expanded clonotypes made up around three quarters of tumor TRM repertoires, compared with around 52% of tumor non-TRM repertoires.

Sequenced on an Illumina MiSeq. Unique molecular identifiers were built into the TCR sequencing libraries, which were indexed using TruSeq single indexes. The original methods were these. TCR reads were mapped and error-corrected with MIGEC v1.2.7 and were then analyzed with VDJtools v1.1.7, with default settings applied for both tools. Shannon-Wiener and inverse Simpson indices, computed in VDJtools, were used to quantify repertoire diversity. A frequency threshold of at least three was used to define expanded TCRbeta clonotypes. Wilcoxon rank-sum tests across about nine patients were used for the statistical comparisons of TCR diversity between tumor TRM and non-TRM populations. The public reads were quality trimmed at Q25 with fastp and then assembled into clones with MiXCR by TCRdb, keeping productive beta chains. Rows merge per CDR3 protein into single entries with the most common DNA and genes. TCRdb's processing, not the authors', yielded these V and J calls. A total of a few hundred distinct CDR3 sequences appear in this sample, 15% to 20% of them only once. The biggest ten clones account for roughly 29% of the sample.

This clonotype is medium-sized (0.01 to 0.1%) in its sample. Its binding antigen is unknown. No qualities accompany the bases; no much larger clone lies one base away. CDR1 SGHAT and CDR2 FQNNGV are derived from the germline V gene. V is cut by 9 bases and J by 2 bases, and the space between the germline ends is 14 bases. From cysteine to phenylalanine, the CDR3 is 14 amino acids long. CDR3 DNA only is kept here, 42 bases in frame from base 1. Sorting of CD8+ T cells according to CD103 expression was performed on a BD FACSAria-II, with the sorted cells collected directly into ice-cold TRIzol LS reagent. Freshly resected lung tumor tissue was collected at the time of surgical resection. Fresh cells were subjected to Fc receptor blocking and were subsequently stained for CD45, CD4, CD3, CD8A and CD103, and DAPI was used for live/dead discrimination. A miRNeasy kit was used to purify total RNA from the sorted CD103+ and CD103- CD8+ T cells. Sorting of tumor-infiltrating CD8+ cytotoxic T cells by CD103 expression was used to split tissue-resident memory (TRM) cells from non-TRM cells. The donors were lung cancer patients whose disease was treatment-naive. Patients with respiratory malignancies who were newly diagnosed and untreated were prospectively recruited upon referral.

The source material was CD103- CD8+ T cells from lung tumor tissue. Taken with the paper, the label for cell subset or site translates to: non-TRM CD8+ CTLs. This sequence was found in a human donor with treatment-naive lung cancer (subtype not recorded). The rearranged segments are TRBV11-2 and TRBJ2-1, with TRBD2 tentatively as D gene (6 bases match). CDR3 protein: CASIPGLAYNEQFF. The bases read TGTGCCAGTATTCCGGGACTGGCCTACAATGAGCAGTTCTTC.